These 2 T cell receptor beta chains share one sample of origin, sequenced in a study of beta chain features in type 1 diabetes. Study-wide results and caveats: Researchers report that Type 1 diabetes patients had moderately but significantly shorter TCRB CDR3s across all four CD4+ subsets.

Reverse transcribing all isolated RNA meant expressed TCRB transcripts were sequenced. TCRdb keeps only in-frame clones here, not all; method: immunoSEQ multiplex PCR. The table has roughly 180,000 clones, over 6% seen once; the top ten hold roughly 0.5%. These TCRs are of unknown antigen specificity. Input material: central memory CD4+ T cells from blood. The source is a man aged 18-30 years with type 1 diabetes.

This clone has only a few counts. This chain uses TRBV6-1 with TRBJ1-5, with a weak D call TRBD1 (5 bases). CDR1 MNHNS and CDR2 SASEGT come from the germline V gene. The V end was cut by 7 bases, the J end by 7 bases, with 17 bases between. This CDR3 has 14 residues. CDR3 coding DNA: TGTGCCAGCACCGAAGGGGCCCTTTGGCAGCCCCAGCATTTT. This translates into CASTEGALWQPQHF.

The chain has TRBV5-1 and TRBJ2-2, with a weak D call TRBD1 (6 bases). V was cut by 1 base and J by 3 bases, with 10 bases left in between. The CDR3 spans 15 residues. Germline-derived CDR1 and CDR2 are SGHRS and YFSETQ. This CDR3 is CASSLTGYDTGELFF. DNA for the CDR3: TGCGCCAGCAGCTTGACAGGGTACGACACCGGGGAGCTGTTTTTT.